Detailed here is one T cell receptor beta chain. In the original processing: How many nucleated cells were present was estimated from reference gene primer amplification. Using immunoSEQ multiplex PCR, the repertoire was profiled, and TCRdb retains in-frame clones only, with some absent. The DNA gave D and trimming, while V, J and clone size come from that table. The sample includes approximately 120,000 clones, 70% to 90% seen only once; the top ten take around 1.1%. CDR1 MGHRA and CDR2 YSYEKL come from the germline V gene. This CDR3 has 16 residues. Trimming took 1 base from V and 5 from J, leaving 17 bases between them. These data originate in a study of blood T cell repertoires in COVID-19. For the study at large: Donors in the United States, Italy and Spain gave samples during acute or convalescent COVID-19. PBMCs, B-cell-depleted T cells, or T cells were the source of the cDNA or gDNA that made up the material.

This chain connects TRBV4-1 to TRBJ1-2, with D unclear. Sequenced: peripheral blood. The sequence was collected from a human donor in a cohort sampled during active COVID-19. The CDR3, as DNA: TGCGCCAGCAGCCAAGTCCCGGGATCAAGCTATTATGGCTACACCTTC. Protein product: CASSQVPGSSYYGYTF.